This is a list of T cell receptor beta chains from one sample in a study of blood T cells in healthy people across ages. TCRdb recomputed calls from the 5' RACE reads with MiXCR, one row per CDR3 protein. In the table there are more than 500,000 distinct CDR3 sequences, approximately 26% of which are singletons. This sample was shared with a second study, whose subject was T cells of mothers and their children.

The sample taken for sequencing was blood. Every receptor here comes from a boy aged 2 to 10 in good health. CDR3s include the opening cysteine and the closing phenylalanine or tryptophan. A D gene is named only where the DNA matches it firmly. Clone sizes are given selectively: once, few, many, or a class where the clone is expanded.

d_gene	j_gene	abundance	v_gene	CDR3aa	CDR3nt
-	TRBJ2-1	-	TRBV7-3	CASSLNGLSYNEQFF	TGTGCCAGCAGCTTAAACGGGTTAAGCTACAATGAGCAGTTCTTC
TRBD2	TRBJ2-5	few	TRBV20-1	CSARPERGEQETQYF	TGCAGTGCTAGACCCGAGCGGGGGGAACAAGAGACCCAGTACTTC
-	TRBJ1-6	few	TRBV12-3/TRBV12-4	CASSLEREPSPLHF	TGTGCCAGCAGTTTAGAACGAGAGCCCTCACCCCTCCACTTT
-	TRBJ2-3	-	TRBV27	CASSLSVRSTDTQYF	TGTGCCAGCAGTTTATCGGTCCGCAGCACAGATACGCAGTATTTT
-	TRBJ2-2	-	TRBV12-3/TRBV12-4	CASRSGPRLGNTGELFF	TGTGCCAGCAGATCCGGGCCGCGATTGGGGAACACCGGGGAGCTGTTTTTT
TRBD1	TRBJ2-5	few	TRBV6-1	CASSQSRDRGLVVLETQYF	TGTGCCAGCAGTCAAAGCCGGGACAGGGGGCTTGTAGTTTTGGAGACCCAGTACTTC
TRBD1	TRBJ2-3	-	TRBV7-7	CASSNTGGFTDTQYF	TGTGCCAGCAGCAACACAGGGGGCTTCACAGATACGCAGTATTTT
TRBD1	TRBJ1-5	-	TRBV20-1	CSARKTGNQPQHF	TGCAGTGCTAGAAAGACAGGGAATCAGCCCCAGCATTTT
-	TRBJ2-3	-	TRBV7-9	CASSFISARSTDTQYF	TGTGCCAGCAGCTTTATAAGCGCCAGAAGCACAGATACGCAGTATTTT
TRBD2	TRBJ2-2	-	TRBV29-1	CSVGLAFTGELFF	TGCAGCGTGGGACTAGCCTTTACCGGGGAGCTGTTTTTT
-	TRBJ1-5	-	TRBV23-1	CASSQQSKGQPQHF	TGCGCCAGCAGTCAACAATCGAAGGGTCAGCCCCAGCATTTT
-	TRBJ2-6	-	TRBV24-1	CATSDAIQISGANVLTF	TGTGCCACCAGTGATGCCATACAGATCTCTGGGGCCAACGTCCTGACTTTC
-	TRBJ1-1	-	TRBV12-3/TRBV12-4	CASSPTHGVYAEAFF	TGTGCCAGCAGCCCCACTCATGGAGTCTACGCTGAAGCTTTCTTT
-	TRBJ1-4	few	TRBV29-1	CSVSEGTTNEKLFF	TGCAGCGTTTCTGAGGGAACAACTAATGAAAAACTGTTTTTT
-	TRBJ1-1	-	TRBV30	CAWTYAAEAFF	TGTGCCTGGACCTATGCGGCTGAAGCTTTCTTT
TRBD1	TRBJ1-4	-	TRBV12-5	CASAPGQGLVNEKLFF	TGTGCTAGTGCCCCGGGACAGGGGCTCGTAAATGAAAAACTGTTTTTT
TRBD2	TRBJ2-1	few	TRBV12-3/TRBV12-4	CASSLIAGVWNEQFF	TGTGCCAGCAGTTTAATAGCGGGTGTGTGGAATGAGCAGTTCTTC
-	TRBJ1-3	few	TRBV19	CASSSNGGTSGNTIYF	TGTGCCAGTAGTTCTAACGGGGGGACCTCTGGAAACACCATATATTTT